A single sample gave rise to the 5 T cell receptor beta chains below, sequenced in a study of T cell responses to AZD1222 COVID-19 vaccine. Some clones are missing from TCRdb's copy, which holds only in-frame ones; the method was immunoSEQ multiplex PCR. The sample contains about 81,000 clones, approximately 89% of which appear only once. Source: peripheral blood, taken 28 days after the second AZD1222 dose. The receptors were gathered from an adult who received the AZD1222 COVID-19 vaccine.

J is TRBJ2-7 and V is TRBV7-9; the D gene is possibly TRBD1 (6 bases). The CDR3 is 14 amino acids. Germline loops: CDR1 SEHNR, CDR2 FQNEAQ (reference sequence). The V end was cut by 4 bases, the J end by 1 base, with 11 bases between. The CDR3 sequence: CASSSRGRSYEQYF. CDR3 nucleotides: TGTGCCAGCAGCTCAAGGGGGAGATCCTACGAGCAGTACTTC.

The genes are TRBV7-2 and TRBJ1-1; 9 bases agree with TRBD1. Germline trimming cut 5 bases from V and 4 bases from J; bases unmatched to any gene: 8. CDR3 length: 15 residues. CDR1 and CDR2 (germline): SGHTA, FQGNSA. CDR3 loop: CASSPRTGVLTEAFF. The DNA for the CDR3 is TGTGCCAGCAGCCCCCGGACAGGGGTTCTCACTGAAGCTTTCTTT.

The V gene is TRBV28, the J gene TRBJ1-2; D is undetermined. CDR1 is MDHEN, CDR2 SYDVKM, per germline. Trimming removed 2 bases at V and 9 bases at J, with 13 bases between. The CDR3 is made up of 13 amino acids. This chain's CDR3 is CASSLRLGTRYTF. As DNA, the CDR3 is TGTGCCAGCAGTTTACGGCTGGGCACGCGCTACACCTTC.

J is TRBJ2-1 and V is TRBV18, with D tentatively TRBD2 (6 bases). CDR3 length: 13 residues. V was trimmed by 3 bases and J by 7 bases, leaving 10 bases between them. Per germline, CDR1 KGHSH and CDR2 LQKENI. The DNA of the CDR3 is TGTGCCAGCTCACCTAATGGGGGGAATGAGCAGTTCTTC. Translated: CASSPNGGNEQFF.

This clone was recorded only once. The chain carries TRBV7-2 and TRBJ2-1, with no clear D. The CDR3 spans 13 residues. Trimming shortened V by 1 base and J by 6 bases, and 7 bases separated the two germline ends. Per the germline V gene, CDR1 is SGHTA and CDR2 is FQGNSA. The CDR3 loop is CASSLGQSNEQFF. CDR3 coding DNA: TGTGCCAGCAGCTTAGGCCAGAGCAATGAGCAGTTCTTC.